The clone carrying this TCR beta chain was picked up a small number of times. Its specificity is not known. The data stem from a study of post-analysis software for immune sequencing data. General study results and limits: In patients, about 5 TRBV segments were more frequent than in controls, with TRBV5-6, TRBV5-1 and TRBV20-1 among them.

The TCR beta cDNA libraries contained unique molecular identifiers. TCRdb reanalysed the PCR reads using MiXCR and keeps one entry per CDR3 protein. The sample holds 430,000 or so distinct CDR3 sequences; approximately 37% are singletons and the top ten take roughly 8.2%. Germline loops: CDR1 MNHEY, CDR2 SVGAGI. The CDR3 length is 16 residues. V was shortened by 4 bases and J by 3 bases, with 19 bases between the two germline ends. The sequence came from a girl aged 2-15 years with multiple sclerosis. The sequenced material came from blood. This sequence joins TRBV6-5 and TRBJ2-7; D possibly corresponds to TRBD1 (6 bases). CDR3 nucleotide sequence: TGTGCCAGCAGTTTACAGGGCCCTAACGACAACTACGAGCAGTACTTC. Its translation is CASSLQGPNDNYEQYF.